The present TCR beta chain was sequenced within a study of siplizumab effects on memory and regulatory T cells. About the research overall: With siplizumab at 0.75 to 1 ug/mL or without drug, mixed lymphocyte reactions were set up in pairs.

Note on this clone: Its antigen is not identified.

TCRdb keeps only in-frame clones here, not all; method: immunoSEQ multiplex PCR. The table has around 18,000 clones, under 50% seen once. The cells of the mixed lymphocyte reaction underwent an approximately six-day coculture at 37°C. V lost 6 bases and J lost 0, with 18 bases in between. The CDR3 runs to 16 residues. Per germline, CDR1 SGHTA and CDR2 FQGTGA. Overall study findings and caveats: Siplizumab gave mappable alloreactive CD4+ clones an average Treg-derived fraction of under 75%, against approximately 29% in controls. A naive or memory phenotype could not be assigned to roughly 80-96% of the proliferating CD4+ or CD8+ clones. In siplizumab cultures, the suppressive function of proliferating Tregs remained unconfirmed.

The rearrangement links TRBV7-3 to TRBJ2-7; D is unresolved. The clonotype originates from a human donor in good health; the cells came from an allogeneic mixed lymphocyte reaction. The sequencing input was CFSE-low (dividing) CD4+ T cells sorted from an allogeneic mixed lymphocyte reaction. The CDR3 loop reads CASSFDRVSSSYEQYF. The CDR3 DNA sequence: TGTGCCAGCAGTTTCGACCGGGTCTCCAGCTCCTACGAGCAGTACTTC. Supplemented by reference TRBV7-3 and TRBJ2-7, the full variable domain reads GAGVSQTPSNKVTEKGKYVELRCDPISGHTALYWYRQSLGQGPEFLIYFQGTGAADDSGLPNDRFFAVRPEGSVSTLKIQRTERGDSAVYLCASSFDRVSSSYEQYFGPGTRLTVT.